This T cell receptor (beta chain) was observed in a study of OX40 agonist ivuxolimab in advanced cancers. For the study at large: An anti-OX40 (CD134) antibody with agonistic activity, ivuxolimab, was administered to patients. Earlier anti-PD-1, anti-PD-L1 or anti-CTLA-4 therapy was permitted; 30% to 50% had received some.

With regard to this clone: Its matching antigen is unknown.

Profiled with immunoSEQ multiplex PCR; TCRdb holds only in-frame clones, not every one. The data hold under 65,000 clones, with less than 90% observed a single time. J lost 2 bases, V lost 5 bases, and 8 bases had no gene match. The CDR3 spans 15 residues. Germline V gene sequence: CDR1 SEHNR, CDR2 FQNEAQ (reference sequence). General study results and limits: Expanded clones belonging to CD8+ T cells outnumbered, on average, those of CD4+.

This TCR came from an adult with an advanced solid tumor such as melanoma, head and neck, liver or kidney cancer. This chain uses TRBV7-9 with TRBJ1-1; 7 nucleotides line up with TRBD1. Sequenced material: CD4+ or CD8+ T cells sorted from blood, taken in a trial of the OX40 agonist ivuxolimab. For the CDR3, the DNA is TGTGCCAGCAGCCATAGACAGGGATTAAACACTGAAGCTTTCTTT. Amino acid sequence: CASSHRQGLNTEAFF.